This T cell receptor (beta chain) was identified during a study of identical twins (dated by TCRdb to about 2016). Regarding the study in general: To test whether fetal clonotypes persist, this study deep-sequenced TCR alpha and beta repertoires from monozygotic twins, from unrelated adults of various ages, and from cord blood. To rule out contamination, replicate twin experiments were performed at different times with different library preparation protocols. Results and caveats for the whole study, not just this receptor: Fewer insertions were carried by abundant cord blood beta clonotypes; a weaker similar trend was observed in young adult naive repertoires, while no such trend was observed in memory repertoires. Recombination models systematically underestimated out-of-frame TCR alpha sharing in monozygotic twins but agreed with sharing between unrelated individuals. Invariant T cells such as MAIT and iNKT could partly confound zero-insertion analyses, although diverse VJ usage argued against such confounding for most clonotypes. The excess sharing between twins in beta out-of-frame sequences was weaker because fewer shared sequences reduced the signal-to-noise ratio. Compared with coincidental sharing between unrelated individuals, an excess of low generation-probability sequences was observed among out-of-frame TCR alpha sequences shared between twins. Because the same donors could not be followed over many years, the conclusions relied on cross-sectional statistical analysis.

The CDR3, cysteine through phenylalanine, is 15 amino acids long. Of all the DNA, just the CDR3 is kept, 45 bases in frame from base 1. Taken from the germline V gene, the CDR1 and CDR2 loops are SGHRS and YFSETQ. V is pared back by 6 bases and J by 4 bases, with 17 bases lying between the germline termini. The protocol used for the library was 5' RACE. Sequencer: Illumina HiSeq 2000. Template switching introduced a universal primer binding site; the final cDNA contained a unique molecular identifier, enabling accurate counting of TCR cDNA molecules. First-strand cDNA for TCR alpha and beta chains was synthesized from specific primers in the conserved constant-segment region. Each cDNA library was double barcoded, with a SMART-Mk sample barcode plus Illumina barcodes, to control for contamination. TruSeq adapter sequences along with Illumina sample barcodes were introduced in two successive PCR steps. The Illumina HiSeq platform was used with custom primers to sequence TCR alpha and beta cDNA libraries. In the authors' own workflow: Unique molecular identifiers were extracted from raw reads with MiGEC, and CDR3 positions were determined with MiXCR. For each individual, recombination models were inferred using an EM algorithm with the repgenHMM and IGoR tools. The analysis of shared clonotypes was done with the tcR package in R, with sharing normalized by the product of cloneset sizes. To study raw recombination free of thymic and clonal selection effects, out-of-frame nonproductive sequences were analyzed. TCRdb applied fastp at Q25 and MiXCR to the public reads, then kept only in-frame beta chains. Identical CDR3 proteins give one entry, which carries the most common genes and DNA. TCRdb, not the authors, supplied the V and J calls. Counted in this sample were 450,000 or so distinct CDR3 sequences; 20% to 25% of them appeared once. Clones ranked in the top ten supply around 3% of the sample.

This clonotype showed up just a few times. This clone's antigen is unknown. No much larger clone exists at a distance of one base, and base qualities are not known. Every donor was a healthy Caucasian. The twin cohort consisted of three pairs of female monozygotic twins, all aged roughly 18 to 29 years. Positive isolation kits from Invitrogen were used to isolate the CD4+ and CD8+ T cell populations. The sample was also reused in another study, on T cells expressing NK-cell markers. As described in the second report: In sorted CD3+CD56+NKG2C+, CD3+CD56+NKG2C- and CD3+CD56-NKG2C+ T-cell subsets from roughly 8 donors, TCR beta-chain repertoires were profiled. Among the eight sequenced donors, seven were HCMV-seropositive and one was HCMV-seronegative. To restrict sorting to alphabetaTCR-expressing T cells, an anti-gammadeltaTCR antibody was added in several experiments. In more than five donors, the dominant CD3+CD56+NKG2C+ clonotypes were found to rank among the top 10 CD8+ clonotypes and to make up about 1.0-8% of CD8+ T cells. Those dominant clonotypes were again the most abundant among CD3+CD56-NKG2C+ cells in a handful of donors, at about 25-65%. Whether the expanded NKG2C-expressing T cell clones were specific for HCMV antigens was left unclear. The study sequenced eight donors, all healthy volunteers chosen at random: three men and five women. HCMV serostatus was determined by detecting HCMV-specific IgG in serum with a commercial ELISA kit. MIGEC was used to demultiplex reads and group the reads by UMI, and MiTCR was used to assemble and quantify clonotypes. Only TCR cDNA sequences supported by at least two reads were kept to exclude erroneous sequences. The tcR package was used for downstream repertoire analysis, and clonotypes were matched across fractions by CDR3 nucleotide sequence plus V segment. Antigen specificity was annotated against VDJdb with VDJmatch, allowing one amino acid substitution in CDR3.

Sequenced input: CD4+ T cells sorted from blood. This sequence originates from a young woman in good health. The sequence links TRBV5-1 to TRBJ2-1; TRBD2 is a possible D gene, resting on 6 matching bases. For the CDR3, the sequence is CASKKISGTYNEQFF. The sequenced DNA is TGCGCCAGCAAGAAAATCTCAGGGACTTACAATGAGCAGTTCTTC.